These T cell receptor beta chains were read from a single sample in a study of spatial heterogeneity in lung cancer. A single record per CDR3 protein comes from TCRdb applying MiXCR to the 5' RACE reads. The table records tens of thousands of distinct CDR3 sequences, around 9% of them present only once. This specimen was PBMCs, taken at surgery. The receptors were sampled from a male donor with early-stage non-small cell lung cancer. CDR3s include the opening cysteine and the closing phenylalanine or tryptophan. A D gene is named only where the DNA matches it firmly. Some rows mark clone size as missing; the rest say once, few, many or name a class of expanded clone.

D,V,size,J,DNA,CDR3
TRBD1,TRBV20-1,few,TRBJ2-7,TGCAGTGTTCCTAGCCCGGGACAGGGACGTTTCGAGCAGTACTTC,CSVPSPGQGRFEQYF
-,TRBV11-2,few,TRBJ2-5,TGTGCCAGCAGCCCCCACCGAGTAGTTCAAAAGACCCAGTACTTC,CASSPHRVVQKTQYF
TRBD2,TRBV7-8,many,TRBJ2-1,TGTGCCAGCAGCTTAGCTATAGCGGGGGGGCGGTATGAGCAGTTCTTC,CASSLAIAGGRYEQFF
-,TRBV7-2,few,TRBJ1-5,TGTGCCAGCAGCTTAGACGGGAATAGCAATCAGCCCCAGCATTTT,CASSLDGNSNQPQHF
TRBD1,TRBV2,few,TRBJ2-3,TGTGCCAGCAGGGGACAGGGGGACGGTACGCAGTATTTT,CASRGQGDGTQYF
TRBD2,TRBV28,many,TRBJ2-7,TGTGCCAGCATCACTTGGGCTAGCGGGAGATCTTACGAGCAGTACTTC,CASITWASGRSYEQYF
TRBD2,TRBV29-1,few,TRBJ2-1,TGCAGCGTTGGACAAGCGGGAACTGAGCAGTTCTTC,CSVGQAGTEQFF
-,TRBV30,many,TRBJ2-3,TGTGCCTGGAATGCCGCGGGTGGGGCTGGCACAGATACGCAGTATTTT,CAWNAAGGAGTDTQYF
TRBD2,TRBV5-1,-,TRBJ2-5,TGCGCCAGCAGTCTCGGGACTAGCGGCGAGACCCAGTACTTC,CASSLGTSGETQYF
TRBD1,TRBV5-1,-,TRBJ1-1,TGCGCCAGCAGCTCATCAGGGGGCTTGAACACTGAAGCTTTCTTT,CASSSSGGLNTEAFF
TRBD2,TRBV10-3,many,TRBJ2-3,TGTGCCATCAGTGAGTCGGGACTAGCGGGGAAGTATACGCAGTATTTT,CAISESGLAGKYTQYF
-,TRBV2,-,TRBJ1-1,TGTGCCAGCAGGTTTGGGGACAACGCTTTCTTT,CASRFGDNAFF
-,TRBV7-9,few,TRBJ2-5,TGTGCCAGCACCAGGGGCGCCAAAGAGACCCAGTACTTC,CASTRGAKETQYF
TRBD2,TRBV5-8,many,TRBJ2-1,TGTGCCAGCAGCATGGGACTAGCGGAAAACAATGAGCAGTTCTTC,CASSMGLAENNEQFF
TRBD1,TRBV29-1,few,TRBJ2-2,TGCAGCGTTGAAGATTGGGGACAGGGCAACACCGGGGAGCTGTTTTTT,CSVEDWGQGNTGELFF
TRBD1,TRBV2,few,TRBJ2-4,TGTGCCAGCAGAACACAGGGGAGAAACATTCAGTACTTC,CASRTQGRNIQYF
TRBD1,TRBV20-1,many,TRBJ2-2,TGCAGTGCTTATACCCCGGGACAGGGGGCCGGGGAGCTGTTTTTT,CSAYTPGQGAGELFF
TRBD2,TRBV9,-,TRBJ2-5,TGTGCCAGCACCCGCGTGGAGGGAGGGGAGACCCAGTACTTC,CASTRVEGGETQYF
-,TRBV5-5,many,TRBJ1-5,TGTGCCAGCAGCTTGTTAGGGGATAGCAATCAGCCCCAGCATTTT,CASSLLGDSNQPQHF
-,TRBV7-9,-,TRBJ2-7,TGTGCCAGCAGCCTTCAAACGGGAGCTACCGAGCAGTACTTC,CASSLQTGATEQYF
TRBD2,TRBV29-1,-,TRBJ2-1,TGCAGCGTTGAGGGCCGGGAGGTCTCCTACAATGAGCAGTTCTTC,CSVEGREVSYNEQFF
TRBD2,TRBV5-1,few,TRBJ2-3,TGCGCCAGCAGCGTGGGGACTAGCGGGAGAATAGTGACAGATACGCAGTATTTT,CASSVGTSGRIVTDTQYF
TRBD2,TRBV2,many,TRBJ2-3,TGTGCCAGCAGTGAAGTAGCGGGGGCCTTTGCTACGCAGTATTTT,CASSEVAGAFATQYF
-,TRBV5-1,many,TRBJ2-7,TGCGCCAGCAGCTTGGCGGCGGGCGTTAACTACGAGCAGTACTTC,CASSLAAGVNYEQYF
-,TRBV2,few,TRBJ2-3,TGTGCCAGCAGAGTAGAGGTAGTTGGAGATACGCAGTATTTT,CASRVEVVGDTQYF
TRBD1,TRBV29-1,few,TRBJ2-2,TGCAGCGTACGACAGGGGGCGCACCCCGGGGAGCTGTTTTTT,CSVRQGAHPGELFF
-,TRBV28,many,TRBJ2-2,TGTGCCAGCGGGAGGGGGACCGGGGAGCTGTTTTTT,CASGRGTGELFF
-,TRBV7-9,many,TRBJ2-5,TGTGCCAGCAGCTTTTCGAGGAAGGGTAAAGAGACCCAGTACTTC,CASSFSRKGKETQYF
TRBD2,TRBV28,-,TRBJ2-1,TGTGCCAGCAGTTTAAGGCTGGGCGGGAGCAAGCAGTTCTTC,CASSLRLGGSKQFF
-,TRBV5-6,few,TRBJ1-1,TGTGCCAGCAGTCACTGGCGGGGCACTGAAGCTTTCTTT,CASSHWRGTEAFF
-,TRBV28,few,TRBJ2-7,TGTGCCAGCAGTTCGACAGAGGTGGGGGGCTACGAGCAGTACTTC,CASSSTEVGGYEQYF
-,TRBV24-1,many,TRBJ2-3,TGTGCCACCAGTGACAGGGGCGAGGCAGATACGCAGTATTTT,CATSDRGEADTQYF
-,TRBV11-1,many,TRBJ2-7,TGTGCCAGCAGCCCCCCCCCCGGGTGGCAGGGGGGGGTCGAGCAGTACTTC,CASSPPPGWQGGVEQYF
-,TRBV7-9,many,TRBJ1-6,TGTGCCAGCAGCTTAGCTGGGGTGGCCAATTCACCCCTCCACTTT,CASSLAGVANSPLHF
-,TRBV28,few,TRBJ2-7,TGTGCCAGCAGTTCCCAAAGGGCCACCTACGAGCAGTACTTC,CASSSQRATYEQYF
-,TRBV29-1,many,TRBJ2-5,TGCAGCGCCGAGCCAGGGCCGGAGACCCAGTACTTC,CSAEPGPETQYF
-,TRBV5-1,few,TRBJ2-1,TGCGCCAGCAGCCCCCACACCCGGGCCTACAATGAGCAGTTCTTC,CASSPHTRAYNEQFF
TRBD1,TRBV3-1,-,TRBJ2-6,TGTGCCAGCAGGGACAGGGTTGGGGCCAACGTCCTGACTTTC,CASRDRVGANVLTF
-,TRBV7-8,few,TRBJ1-1,TGTGCCAGCAGCTTAGCGCTTGGACCATACACTGAAGCTTTCTTT,CASSLALGPYTEAFF
TRBD2,TRBV28,many,TRBJ2-7,TGTGCCAGCAGTTCCTCTAGCGGGAGTCTGGAGCAGTACTTC,CASSSSSGSLEQYF
TRBD2,TRBV20-1,many,TRBJ2-7,TGCAGTGCTATCTCCGGGACTAGCGGGGACTACGAGCAGTACTTC,CSAISGTSGDYEQYF
-,TRBV18,many,TRBJ1-1,TGTGCCAGCTCACCAACAGCGACTGTGACTGAAGCTTTCTTT,CASSPTATVTEAFF
-,TRBV5-1,-,TRBJ1-2,TGCGCCAGCAGCCCCGAGGGGATGGGGTTCGGCTACACCTTC,CASSPEGMGFGYTF
-,TRBV2,many,TRBJ1-6,TGTGCCAGTCTCAGGGATAATTCACCCCTCCACTTT,CASLRDNSPLHF
-,TRBV6-2/TRBV6-3,-,TRBJ2-2,TGTGCCAGCACTAAGGCTCCAGGGGCCACCGGGGAGCTGTTTTTT,CASTKAPGATGELFF
-,TRBV20-1,-,TRBJ2-3,TGCAGTGCTAGAGATCCCCGGATAACCACAGATACGCAGTATTTT,CSARDPRITTDTQYF
-,TRBV29-1,many,TRBJ2-5,TGCAGCGTCGTCGAGGGGAACGAGGAGACCCAGTACTTC,CSVVEGNEETQYF
TRBD1,TRBV10-3,many,TRBJ1-2,TGTGCCATCAGGGACAGGGGAGATGGCTACACCTTC,CAIRDRGDGYTF
TRBD2,TRBV6-6,few,TRBJ2-7,TGTGCCAGCAGTCCTCCGGGACTAGCGGGAGGGCACGAGCAGTACTTC,CASSPPGLAGGHEQYF